Below, one T cell receptor beta chain is given with its context. This clonotype has ten or more counts. Its cognate antigen has yet to be identified. No base qualities exist here, and no much larger clone lies one base off it. Per the germline V gene, MNHNS is the CDR1 and SASEGT is the CDR2. Including the terminal cysteine and phenylalanine, the CDR3 comprises 19 residues. The CDR3 DNA has 57 bases and is translated from base 1. Receptors were amplified or captured by PCR. The instrument given in TCRdb is NextSeq 500. TCRdb cleaned the public reads at Q25 with fastp, built clones with MiXCR and kept in-frame beta chains. Every entry covers one CDR3 protein and lists the most common genes and DNA from its rows. The sample has over 6,000 distinct CDR3 sequences on record, approximately 29% of them singletons. The ten largest clones capture less than 50% of the sample. This specimen comes from a study of immune characterization of retroperitoneal liposarcoma (dated by TCRdb to the late 2010s).

The TCR was taken from a male donor with retroperitoneal liposarcoma. The chain was built from TRBV6-1 and TRBJ2-1; TRBD2 aligns with 16 central bases. Near its end, the DNA agrees better with TRBJ2-7, so the J call may be wrong. Sequencing was performed on blood. The CDR3 amino acid sequence is: CASSEHLGLAGGGYSEQYF. The bases are TGTGCCAGCAGTGAGCATCTGGGACTAGCGGGAGGGGGTTACAGTGAGCAGTACTTC.